Presented here are 21 T cell receptor beta chains from one specimen sequenced in a study of CDR3 diversity in severe acne. TCRdb called the PCR reads again in MiXCR, with one record for every CDR3 protein. The repertoire holds about 84,000 distinct CDR3 sequences, with 51% as singletons. Sequencing was carried out using blood. The receptors here all came from a male donor in good health, without acne.

This clonotype was detected once. At one end the junction does not follow the germline gene, possibly because of a read error. The V and J genes are TRBV7-9 and TRBJ1-3; D uncertain. Looked up from germline, CDR1 is SEHNR and CDR2 is FQNEAQ (reference sequence). The CDR3 has 14 residues. For the CDR3, the DNA is TGTGCCAGCAGCGCGGTCGTGTCTGGAAACACCACATATTTT. Its translation: CASSAVVSGNTTYF.

This rearrangement joins TRBV20-1 to TRBJ2-7; TRBD2 is a possible D gene (6 bases). With 0 bases removed from V and 4 bases from J, the gap between germline ends came to 16 bases. CDR1 and CDR2 from the germline V gene are DFQATT and SNEGSKA (reference sequence). The CDR3 is 15 amino acids. CDR3 sequence reads: CSAREAGRSRYEQYF. The CDR3 DNA reads as TGCAGTGCTAGAGAGGCGGGAAGATCAAGGTACGAGCAGTACTTC.

The chain uses TRBV7-9 and TRBJ2-3, with 15 positions matching TRBD2. CDR3 length equals 17 residues. The germline V gene encodes CDR1 SEHNR and CDR2 FQNEAQ (reference sequence). With V trimmed by 1 base and J by 1 base, 0 bases remained unmatched. The CDR3 protein is CASSLGTSGRGTDTQYF. The DNA for the CDR3 is TGTGCCAGCAGCTTAGGGACTAGCGGGAGGGGCACAGATACGCAGTATTTT.

J is TRBJ1-6 and V is TRBV20-1, with D unresolved. V lost 2 bases and J lost 7, with 12 bases in between. The CDR3 sequence is 14 residues long. Germline V lookup: CDR1 DFQATT, CDR2 SNEGSKA (reference sequence). The CDR3 loop is CSARPFDGNSPLHF. Written as DNA, the CDR3 is TGCAGTGCTAGACCTTTCGATGGGAATTCACCCCTCCACTTT.

By frequency in the sample, this clonotype is medium-sized. The genes are TRBV7-6 and TRBJ1-2, with D unclear. Germline lookup yields CDR1 SGHVS and CDR2 FNYEAQ. The CDR3 is made up of 13 amino acids. The V end lost 2 bases, the J end lost 3 bases, and 7 bases lay between the germline ends. CDR3 sequence (DNA): TGTGCCAGCAGCTTAACGGCAGACTATGGCTACACCTTC. It codes for CASSLTADYGYTF.

V gene TRBV11-2 combines with J gene TRBJ1-2, with D uncertain. The CDR3 runs 14 residues. Trimming removed 5 bases from V and 7 bases from J, with 17 bases in between. CDR1 SGHAT and CDR2 FQNNGV come from the germline V gene. The CDR3 coding sequence is TGTGCCAGCAGCCCCGAGGGAATTACGGTTGGCTACACCTTC. As protein: CASSPEGITVGYTF.

The V gene is TRBV15, the J gene TRBJ2-5; possibly TRBD1 for D (5 bases). The CDR3 loop spans 14 amino acids. V was pared by 2 bases and J by 2 bases, with 9 bases between. CDR1 is LNHNV, CDR2 YYDKDF, per germline (reference sequence). The CDR3 region is CATSRTDRQETQYF. The CDR3 coding sequence is TGTGCCACCAGCAGAACTGACAGACAAGAGACCCAGTACTTC. Full variable domain (rest looked up from reference TRBV15 and TRBJ2-5): DAMVIQNPRYQVTQFGKPVTLSCSQTLNHNVMYWYQQKSSQAPKLLFHYYDKDFNNEADTPDNFQSRRPNTSFCFLDIRSPGLGDTAMYLCATSRTDRQETQYFGPGTRLLVL.

The CDR3 loop is CATSDNYEQYF. DNA for the CDR3: TGTGCCACCAGTGACAATTACGAGCAGTACTTC. The rearrangement uses TRBV24-1 and TRBJ2-7; D call uncertain. Germline CDR1 and CDR2: KGHDR and SFDVKD. Trimming shortened V by 4 bases and J by 4 bases, and 4 bases separated the two germline ends. This CDR3 contains 11 residues.

This clonotype was detected only a few times. The V gene is TRBV20-1, the J gene TRBJ2-7, with D possibly called TRBD1 or TRBD2 (5 bases each). The CDR3 is made up of 12 amino acids. From germline, CDR1 is DFQATT and CDR2 SNEGSKA (reference sequence). V was clipped by 3 bases and J by 0 bases, with 6 bases between them. This chain's CDR3 is CSASGTSYEQYF. The CDR3 nucleotides are TGCAGTGCTAGCGGGACCTCCTACGAGCAGTACTTC.

The chain has TRBV15 and TRBJ1-3, with D possibly being TRBD1 (5 bases). The germline V and J ends were trimmed by 9 bases and 0 bases, with 9 bases remaining between them. Germline V gene sequence: CDR1 LNHNV, CDR2 YYDKDF (reference sequence). The CDR3 is 13 residues long. CDR3 amino acids: CATQVRSGNTIYF. CDR3 sequence (DNA): TGTGCCACACAGGTCCGCTCTGGAAACACCATATATTTT.

This clonotype was observed at least ten times. This chain connects TRBV2 to TRBJ1-5; no clear D gene. The CDR3 is 15 residues long. The germline CDR1 and CDR2 sequences are SNHLY and FYNNEI. Trimming pared 2 bases from V and 0 bases from J, leaving 8 bases between. CDR3 DNA: TGTGCCAGCAGTGAATTGGGGAATAGCAATCAGCCCCAGCATTTT. This sequence encodes CASSELGNSNQPQHF.

This clonotype was seen a handful of times. The chain joins TRBV20-1 to TRBJ2-7; 11 positions agree with TRBD2. The J segment lost 4 bases and the V segment lost 6 bases, leaving 11 bases of the junction unmatched. The CDR3 loop spans 15 amino acids. Germline V gives CDR1 DFQATT, CDR2 SNEGSKA (reference sequence). The CDR3 sequence: CSAPGTSGSWYEQYF. The CDR3 DNA is TGCAGTGCCCCAGGAACTAGCGGGAGTTGGTACGAGCAGTACTTC.

This clonotype has only a few counts. V gene TRBV20-1 combines with J gene TRBJ1-2, with 9 bases identical to TRBD1. The ends lost 3 bases at V and 0 bases at J; junction bases unmatched: 2. Germline V gene sequence: CDR1 DFQATT, CDR2 SNEGSKA (reference sequence). CDR3 length: 14 residues. The CDR3 DNA is TGCAGTGCTAGCAGACAGGGGGCTAACTATGGCTACACCTTC. It yields the protein CSASRQGANYGYTF.

This clonotype showed up just a few times. This rearrangement joins TRBV5-6 to TRBJ2-2, with 8 bases lining up with TRBD1. The junction had 5 bases not matched to a gene; V was cut back by 3 bases and J by 4 bases. The CDR3 is 15 amino acids. Germline CDR1 SGHDT, CDR2 YYEEEE. CDR3 amino acids: CASSSTGDVTGELFF. The CDR3 DNA sequence: TGTGCCAGCAGCTCGACAGGGGACGTCACCGGGGAGCTGTTTTTT. Based on the CDR3 plus reference TRBV5-6 and TRBJ2-2, the full variable domain is DAGVTQSPTHLIKTRGQQVTLRCSPKSGHDTVSWYQQALGQGPQFIFQYYEEEERQRGNFPDRFSGHQFPNYSSELNVNALLLGDSALYLCASSSTGDVTGELFFGEGSRLTVL.

The gene calls are TRBV15 and TRBJ2-7; no firm D call. Germline V lookup: CDR1 LNHNV, CDR2 YYDKDF (reference sequence). The CDR3 loop spans 13 amino acids. V lost 3 bases and J 5 bases, leaving 11 bases between the germline ends. CDR3: CATSRPSRDEQYF. The CDR3, as DNA: TGTGCCACCAGCAGGCCGTCTCGGGACGAGCAGTACTTC.

Worth noting for this clonotype: This may come from a read error, since a much larger clone is one base off. No conserved phenylalanine or tryptophan ends this CDR3, so it is likely a read error. The V call is TRBV29-1, the J call TRBJ2-7; TRBD1 matches at 8 bases. V shed 1 base, J shed 4 bases, and the junction held 9 bases outside the gene matches. The germline V gene encodes CDR1 SQVTM and CDR2 ANQGSEA. The CDR3 consists of 15 residues. CDR3 bases: TGCAGCGTTGAAGCTTCGAGGACAGGGAGGTACGAGCAGTACCTC. It is translated as CSVEASRTGRYEQYL.

The genes are TRBV20-1 and TRBJ2-7; 9 nucleotides line up with TRBD1. CDR3 length equals 12 residues. In germline, CDR1 is DFQATT, CDR2 SNEGSKA (reference sequence). With V trimmed by 7 bases and J by 4 bases, 5 bases remained unmatched. The CDR3 DNA reads as TGCAGTGTCGCCGGGACAGGGTACGAGCAGTACTTC. Translating gives CSVAGTGYEQYF.

The rearrangement uses TRBV5-4 and TRBJ2-5, with D unclear. This CDR3 has 13 amino acids. CDR1 SGHNT and CDR2 YYREEE come from the germline V gene (reference sequence). The V and J ends lost 0 bases and 4 bases respectively, with 7 bases between them. In nucleotides, the CDR3 is TGTGCCAGCAGCTTGGCACTCCTAGAGACCCAGTACTTC. This codes for CASSLALLETQYF.

This clonotype occurred a few times. CDR3 in amino acids: CSVADTRNYGYTF. CDR3 DNA: TGCAGCGTGGCGGACACCCGAAACTATGGCTACACCTTC. This chain links TRBV29-1 with TRBJ1-2, with a tentative D call TRBD1 (5 bases). Trimming stripped 6 bases from V and 2 bases from J, with 13 bases between. The CDR3 consists of 13 residues. CDR1 is SQVTM and CDR2 is ANQGSEA in the germline V gene.

The rearrangement joins TRBV6-6 to TRBJ2-7; TRBD2 is a possible D gene (6 bases). From germline, CDR1 is MNHNY and CDR2 SVGAGI (reference sequence). Trimming stripped 0 bases from V and 4 bases from J, with 16 bases between. The CDR3 loop spans 16 amino acids. This CDR3 reads CASSYSTRAEGYEQYF. The CDR3 DNA reads TGTGCCAGCAGTTACTCGACAAGAGCGGAGGGGTACGAGCAGTACTTC.

The chain combines TRBV30 with TRBJ2-3; no clear D gene. Trimming cost V 4 bases and J 8 bases, with 10 bases left between them. This CDR3 has 11 amino acids. Germline CDR1 and CDR2: GTSNPN and SVGIG (reference sequence). DNA for the CDR3: TGTGCCTGGAAATCCACGGGTACGCAGTATTTT. Protein sequence: CAWKSTGTQYF.